This is a list of T cell receptor beta chains from one sample in a study of type 1 and type 2 diabetes patients. TCRdb reanalysed the multiplex PCR reads using MiXCR and keeps one entry per CDR3 protein. This table holds approximately 260,000 distinct CDR3 sequences, roughly 50% found once. The source material was peripheral blood mononuclear cells (PBMCs). The receptors were gathered from a man younger than 30 with type 2 diabetes. CDR3s leave out the opening cysteine and the closing phenylalanine or tryptophan. A D gene is named only where the DNA matches it firmly. Where a row states a size, it is once, few, many or the class of an expanded clone; other rows omit it.

v_gene	d_gene	j_gene	abundance	CDR3aa
TRBV2	NA	TRBJ1-5	many	ASSEVSNQPQH
TRBV2	TRBD1	TRBJ2-5	NA	ASRAGTVGRTQY
TRBV10-3	NA	TRBJ1-1	once	ATSPGISMLNTEAF
TRBV19	NA	TRBJ2-1	NA	ASSPGVHEQF
TRBV30	TRBD1	TRBJ2-7	NA	AWSTGVSYEQY
TRBV20-1	NA	TRBJ2-7	NA	SASLLYEQY
TRBV2	NA	TRBJ1-1	NA	ASTSGGAF
TRBV11-2	TRBD2	TRBJ2-2	NA	ASSLVGGVTGELF
TRBV5-1	TRBD1	TRBJ2-2	few	ASSWDSSSTGELF
TRBV25-1	TRBD1	TRBJ2-7	many	ASSGLQGKVEQY
TRBV10-3	NA	TRBJ2-5	many	AISESIGIQETQY